This T cell receptor (beta chain) originates from a study of regulatory T cells in long-lasting Graves disease. The wider study: The study enrolled newly diagnosed Graves' patients on antithyroid drugs under 3 months.

Findings and limits, study-wide: Persistent disease preferred TRBV28, TRBJ1-2 and TRBJ2-5. Having only a small sample size may have limited accuracy.

The CDR3 is made up of 15 amino acids. Looked up from germline, CDR1 is SGHNT and CDR2 is YENEEA. V lost 4 bases to trimming and J lost 3 bases; unmatched junction nucleotides: 6. Time point noted: newly diagnosed GD, antithyroid drugs for less than 3 months. From RNA extracted from PBMCs, the TCR library was made. This clonotype was recorded at least ten times. The antigen is undetermined. Combining iRepertoire HTBI primers with Arm-PCR of CDR3 regions, the authors built TCR beta libraries. TCRdb fed the multiplex PCR reads into MiXCR, producing one record per CDR3 protein. Of under 300,000 distinct CDR3 sequences listed, about 18% are singletons.

This material consisted of peripheral blood mononuclear cells (PBMCs), taken at new diagnosis, from a patient treated with antithyroid drugs. This receptor was taken from a female donor with Graves disease. This chain uses TRBV11-3 with TRBJ2-1; TRBD2 matches 7 bases. The CDR3 spells CASSSPSGIYNEQFF. CDR3 in DNA: TGTGCCAGCAGCTCCCCGAGCGGGATCTACAATGAGCAGTTCTTC.